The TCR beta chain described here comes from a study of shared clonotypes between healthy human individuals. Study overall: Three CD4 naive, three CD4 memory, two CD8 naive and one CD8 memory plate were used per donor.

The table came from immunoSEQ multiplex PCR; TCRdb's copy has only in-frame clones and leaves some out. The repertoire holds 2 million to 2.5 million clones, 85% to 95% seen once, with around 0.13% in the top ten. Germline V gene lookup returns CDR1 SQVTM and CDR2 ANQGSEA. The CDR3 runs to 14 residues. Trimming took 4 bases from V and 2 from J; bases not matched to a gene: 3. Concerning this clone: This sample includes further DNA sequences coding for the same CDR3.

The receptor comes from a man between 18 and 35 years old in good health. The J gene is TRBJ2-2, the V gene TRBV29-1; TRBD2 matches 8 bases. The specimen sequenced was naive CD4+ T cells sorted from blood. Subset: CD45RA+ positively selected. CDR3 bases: TGCAGCGTTGCGGGAGGGCCCAACACCGGGGAGCTGTTTTTT. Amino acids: CSVAGGPNTGELFF.